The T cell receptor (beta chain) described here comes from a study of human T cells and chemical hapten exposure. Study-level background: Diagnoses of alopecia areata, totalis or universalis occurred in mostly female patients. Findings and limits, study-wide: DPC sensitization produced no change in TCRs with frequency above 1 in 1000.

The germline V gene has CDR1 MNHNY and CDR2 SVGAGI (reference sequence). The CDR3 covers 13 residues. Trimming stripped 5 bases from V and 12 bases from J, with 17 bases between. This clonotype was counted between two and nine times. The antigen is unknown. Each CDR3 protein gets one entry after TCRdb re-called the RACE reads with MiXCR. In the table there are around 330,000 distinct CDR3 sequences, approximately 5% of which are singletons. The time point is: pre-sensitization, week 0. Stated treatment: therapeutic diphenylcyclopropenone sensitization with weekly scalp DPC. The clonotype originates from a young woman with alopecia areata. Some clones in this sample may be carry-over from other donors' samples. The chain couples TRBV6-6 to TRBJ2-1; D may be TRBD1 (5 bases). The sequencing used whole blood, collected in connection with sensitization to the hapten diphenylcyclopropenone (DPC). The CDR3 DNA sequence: TGTGCCAGCAGTATACGACTTATAAGGGGGCAGTTCTTC. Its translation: CASSIRLIRGQFF.